The 8 T cell receptor beta chains given below trace back to one sample, sequenced in a study of T cell repertoires in cytomegalovirus infection (dated by TCRdb to the late 2010s). No antigen has been assigned to these receptors. Sample treatment or condition, as interpreted from the label and publication: in vitro stimulation with specific CMV peptide epitopes to enrich CMV-specific T cells. TCRdb records Illumina HiSeq 1500 as the sequencer. TCRdb passed the public sequencing reads through fastp at Q25 and MiXCR, retaining productive beta sequences. Each record represents a unique CDR3 protein, reported with the most common genes and DNA among its rows. In all, the sample holds about 770,000 distinct CDR3 sequences, and almost 30% of those were seen once. The ten biggest clones cover around 13% of the sample. The input for sequencing was cultured CD8+ T cells from PBMCs, taken from culture after CMV antigen stimulation. The receptors derive from a human donor in good health (CMV status not recorded). Some clones in this sample may be carry-over from other donors' samples.

As DNA, the CDR3 is TGTGCCAGCAGCGCCACAGGCACCTACGAGCAGTACTTC. The encoded protein is CASSATGTYEQYF. This sequence joins TRBV7-6 and TRBJ2-7; D is perhaps TRBD1 (5 bases). CDR1 is SGHVS, CDR2 FNYEAQ, per germline. V lost 5 bases to trimming and J lost 2 bases, with 10 bases between them. CDR3 length: 13 residues.

In this sample, this clonotype turned up many times. This chain uses TRBV7-8 with TRBJ2-7, with D perhaps TRBD2 (5 bases). There are 15 residues in the CDR3. Trimming stripped 1 base from V and 1 base from J, with 11 bases between. Germline V CDR1 and CDR2: SGHVS, FQNEAQ. The CDR3 spells CASSLEGAFSYEQYF. The CDR3 DNA follows: TGTGCCAGCAGCTTAGAGGGAGCTTTTTCCTACGAGCAGTACTTC.

The chain links TRBV4-1 to TRBJ2-3; maybe TRBD1 (5 bases). Trimming left V 3 bases short and J 5 bases short, with 12 bases between. The CDR3 length is 14 residues. Germline V gene lookup returns CDR1 MGHRA and CDR2 YSYEKL. The CDR3 region is CASSQGPIEDTQYF. CDR3 bases: TGCGCCAGCAGCCAGGGGCCTATAGAAGATACGCAGTATTTT.

The J gene is TRBJ1-1, the V gene TRBV11-2; no reliable D call. Germline CDR1 reads SGHAT; CDR2 reads FQNNGV. The CDR3 spans 16 residues. V was pared by 5 bases and J by 4 bases, with 20 bases between. CDR3 DNA: TGTGCCAGCAGCCCTAGGGAGTACAGTGAGGGCACTGAAGCTTTCTTT. It translates to CASSPREYSEGTEAFF.

This clonotype was seen repeatedly, ten times or more. The CDR3 DNA is TGTGCCAGCAGCTTAGGCCCGGGGGAAAAACTGTTTTTT. Its translation: CASSLGPGEKLFF. The genes are TRBV7-9 and TRBJ1-4, with no clear D. CDR3 size: 13 residues. The ends were cut back, 1 base at V and 8 bases at J, with 8 bases in the middle. Germline-derived CDR1 and CDR2 are SEHNR and FQNEAQ (reference sequence).

The chain has TRBV19 and TRBJ1-5, with D possibly being TRBD1 (5 bases). CDR1 is LNHDA and CDR2 is SQIVND in the germline V gene (reference sequence). The V gene lost 7 bases and the J gene lost 6 bases, with 10 bases spanning the gap. The CDR3 contains 12 residues. CDR3 in amino acids: CASTQGSQPQHF. DNA for the CDR3: TGTGCCAGTACTCAGGGATCTCAGCCCCAGCATTTT.

Many counts were recorded for this clonotype. The rearrangement uses TRBV20-1 and TRBJ1-1; D gene ambiguous. Trimming shortened V by 6 bases and J by 2 bases, and 19 bases separated the two germline ends. The CDR3 runs to 15 residues. Per germline, CDR1 DFQATT and CDR2 SNEGSKA (reference sequence). CDR3: CSATRRAGVNTEAFF. Written as DNA, the CDR3 is TGCAGTGCCACGCGACGGGCAGGAGTAAACACTGAAGCTTTCTTT.

The chain couples TRBV7-9 to TRBJ1-2; the match to TRBD1 covers 10 bases. V shed 5 bases, J shed 7 bases, and the junction held 10 bases outside the gene matches. Per germline, CDR1 SEHNR and CDR2 FQNEAQ (reference sequence). The CDR3 covers 15 residues. CDR3 in amino acids: CASSTPGQGRLGYTF. DNA of the CDR3: TGTGCCAGCAGCACACCGGGACAGGGGCGTCTTGGCTACACCTTC.